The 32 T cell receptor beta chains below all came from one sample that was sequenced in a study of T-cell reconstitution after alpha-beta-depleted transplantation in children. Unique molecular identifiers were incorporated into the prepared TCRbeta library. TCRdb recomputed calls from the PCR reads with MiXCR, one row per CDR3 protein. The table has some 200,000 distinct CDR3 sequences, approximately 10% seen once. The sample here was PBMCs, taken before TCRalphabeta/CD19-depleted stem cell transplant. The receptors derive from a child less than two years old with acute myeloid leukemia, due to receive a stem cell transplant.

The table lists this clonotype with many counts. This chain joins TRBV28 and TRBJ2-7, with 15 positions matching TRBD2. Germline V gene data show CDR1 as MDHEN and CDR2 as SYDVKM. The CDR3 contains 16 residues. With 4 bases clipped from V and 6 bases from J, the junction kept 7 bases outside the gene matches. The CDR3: CASSSPGLAGGGEQYF. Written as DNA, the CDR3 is TGTGCCAGCAGTTCCCCGGGACTAGCGGGAGGCGGCGAGCAGTACTTC.

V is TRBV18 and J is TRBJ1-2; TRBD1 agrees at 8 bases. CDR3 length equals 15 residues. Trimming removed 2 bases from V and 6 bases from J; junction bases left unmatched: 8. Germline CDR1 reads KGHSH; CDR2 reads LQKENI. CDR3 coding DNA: TGTGCCAGCTCACCAAACTCAGGGGGCGAAGATGGCTACACCTTC. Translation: CASSPNSGGEDGYTF.

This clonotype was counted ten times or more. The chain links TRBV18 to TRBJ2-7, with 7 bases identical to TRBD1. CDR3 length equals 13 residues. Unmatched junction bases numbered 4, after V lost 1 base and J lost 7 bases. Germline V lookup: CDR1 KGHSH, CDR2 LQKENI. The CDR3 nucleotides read TGTGCCAGCTCACCACAGGGGGCGAGGGAGCAGTACTTC. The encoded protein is CASSPQGAREQYF.

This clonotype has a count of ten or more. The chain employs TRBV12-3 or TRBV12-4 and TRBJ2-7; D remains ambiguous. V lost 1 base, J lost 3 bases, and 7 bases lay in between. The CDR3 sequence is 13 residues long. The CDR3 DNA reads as TGTGCCAGCAGTTTAGTCTTGGGCTACGAGCAGTACTTC. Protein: CASSLVLGYEQYF.

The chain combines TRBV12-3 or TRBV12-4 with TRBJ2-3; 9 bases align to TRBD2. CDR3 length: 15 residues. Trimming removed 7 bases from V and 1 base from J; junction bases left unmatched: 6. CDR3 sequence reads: CASTAGGIGTDTQYF. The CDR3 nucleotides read TGTGCCAGCACGGCGGGAGGGATAGGCACAGATACGCAGTATTTT.

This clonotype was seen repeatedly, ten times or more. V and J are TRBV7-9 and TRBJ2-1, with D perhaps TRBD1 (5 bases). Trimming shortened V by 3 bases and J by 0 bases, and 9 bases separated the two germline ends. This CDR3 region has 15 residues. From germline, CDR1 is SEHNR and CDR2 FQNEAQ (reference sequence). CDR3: CASSLSRVSYNEQFF. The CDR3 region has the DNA TGTGCCAGCAGCTTGAGCAGGGTCTCCTACAATGAGCAGTTCTTC. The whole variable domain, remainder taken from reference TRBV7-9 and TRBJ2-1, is DTGVSQNPRHKITKRGQNVTFRCDPISEHNRLYWYRQTLGQGPEFLTYFQNEAQLEKSRLLSDRFSAERPKGSFSTLEIQRTEQGDSAMYLCASSLSRVSYNEQFFGPGTRLTVL.

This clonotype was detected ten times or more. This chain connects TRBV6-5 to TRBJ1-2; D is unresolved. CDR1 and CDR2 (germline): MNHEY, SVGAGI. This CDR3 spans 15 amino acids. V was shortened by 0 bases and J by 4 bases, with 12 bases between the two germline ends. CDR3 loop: CASSYSSRTPYGYTF. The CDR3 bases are TGTGCCAGCAGTTACTCTTCCCGGACCCCCTATGGCTACACCTTC.

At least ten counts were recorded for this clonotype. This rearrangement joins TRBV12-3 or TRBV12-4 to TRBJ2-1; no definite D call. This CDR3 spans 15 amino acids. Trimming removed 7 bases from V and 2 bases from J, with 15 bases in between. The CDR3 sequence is CASTLQVAPYNEQFF. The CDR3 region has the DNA TGTGCCAGCACCCTTCAGGTAGCACCCTACAATGAGCAGTTCTTC.

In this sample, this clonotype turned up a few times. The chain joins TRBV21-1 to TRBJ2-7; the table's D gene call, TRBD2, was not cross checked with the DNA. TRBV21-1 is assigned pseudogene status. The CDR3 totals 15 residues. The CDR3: CASSKETSISYEQYF. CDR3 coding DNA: TGTGCCAGCAGCAAAGAGACTAGCATTAGCTACGAGCAGTACTTC.

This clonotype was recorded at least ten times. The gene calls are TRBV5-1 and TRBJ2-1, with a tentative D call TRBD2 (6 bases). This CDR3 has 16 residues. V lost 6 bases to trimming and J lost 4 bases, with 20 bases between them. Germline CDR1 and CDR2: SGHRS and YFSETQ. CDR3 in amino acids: CASTPGAGGLYNEQFF. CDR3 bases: TGCGCCAGCACCCCGGGAGCGGGCGGGCTTTACAATGAGCAGTTCTTC.

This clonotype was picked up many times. The CDR3 loop is CASRATESYGGYTF. CDR3 bases: TGTGCCAGCAGGGCGACAGAATCCTATGGTGGCTACACCTTC. The chain combines TRBV14 with TRBJ1-2; weak D call: TRBD1 (5 bases). V was cut by 6 bases and J by 7 bases, with 18 bases left in between. The CDR3 has 14 amino acids. Germline V gives CDR1 SGHDN, CDR2 FVKESK.

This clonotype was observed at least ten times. The CDR3 sequence: CATRANRPNTEAFF. The CDR3, as DNA: TGTGCCACCAGAGCTAACAGGCCGAACACTGAAGCTTTCTTT. The chain has TRBV24-1 and TRBJ1-1, with a tentative D call TRBD1 (5 bases). The CDR3 sequence is 14 residues long. V lost 7 bases to trimming and J lost 1 base, with 12 bases between them. CDR1 is KGHDR and CDR2 is SFDVKD in the germline V gene.

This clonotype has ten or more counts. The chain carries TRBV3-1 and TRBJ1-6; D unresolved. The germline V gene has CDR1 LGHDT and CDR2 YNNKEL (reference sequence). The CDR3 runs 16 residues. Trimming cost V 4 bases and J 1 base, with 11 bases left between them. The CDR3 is CASSLGITSYNSPLHF. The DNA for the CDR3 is TGTGCCAGCAGCCTCGGGATAACATCCTATAATTCACCCCTCCACTTT.

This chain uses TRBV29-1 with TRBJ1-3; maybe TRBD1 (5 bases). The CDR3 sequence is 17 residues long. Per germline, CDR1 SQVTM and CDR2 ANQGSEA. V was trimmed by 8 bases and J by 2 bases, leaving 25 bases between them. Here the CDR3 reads CSIRTRGQGLTGNTIYF. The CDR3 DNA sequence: TGCAGCATCAGAACTCGAGGGCAGGGTTTGACTGGAAACACCATATATTTT.

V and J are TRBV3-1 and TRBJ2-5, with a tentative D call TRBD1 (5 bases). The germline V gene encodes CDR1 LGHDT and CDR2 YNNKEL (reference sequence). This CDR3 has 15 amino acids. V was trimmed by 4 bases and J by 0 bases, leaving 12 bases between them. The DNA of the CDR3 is TGTGCCAGCAGCCCCCAGGGTCCCTACCAAGAGACCCAGTACTTC. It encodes CASSPQGPYQETQYF.

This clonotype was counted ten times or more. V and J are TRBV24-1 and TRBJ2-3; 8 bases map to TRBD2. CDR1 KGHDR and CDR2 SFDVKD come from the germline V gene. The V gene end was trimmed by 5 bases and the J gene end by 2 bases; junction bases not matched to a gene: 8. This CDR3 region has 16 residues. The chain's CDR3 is CATSATSAILTDTQYF. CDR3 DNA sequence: TGTGCCACCAGTGCGACTAGCGCTATTCTCACAGATACGCAGTATTTT.

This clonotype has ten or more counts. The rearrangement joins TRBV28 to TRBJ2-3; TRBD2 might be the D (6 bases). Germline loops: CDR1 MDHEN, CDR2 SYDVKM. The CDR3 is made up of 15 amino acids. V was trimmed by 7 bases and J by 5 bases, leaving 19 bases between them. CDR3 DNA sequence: TGTGCCAGCACGGGCGCGGGACGGTCGCAAGATACGCAGTATTTT. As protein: CASTGAGRSQDTQYF.

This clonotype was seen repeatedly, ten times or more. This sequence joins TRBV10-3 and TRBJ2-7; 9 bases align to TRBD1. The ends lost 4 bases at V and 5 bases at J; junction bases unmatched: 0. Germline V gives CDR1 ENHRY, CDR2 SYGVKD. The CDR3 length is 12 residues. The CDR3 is CAISGTGDEQYF. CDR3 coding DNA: TGTGCCATCAGTGGGACAGGGGACGAGCAGTACTTC.

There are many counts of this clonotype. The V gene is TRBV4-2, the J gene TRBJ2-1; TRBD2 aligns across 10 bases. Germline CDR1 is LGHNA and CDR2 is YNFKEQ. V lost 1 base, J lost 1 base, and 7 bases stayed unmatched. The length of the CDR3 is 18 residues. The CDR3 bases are TGTGCCAGCAGCCAAGGGGGACTAGCGACCGCTTCCTACAATGAGCAGTTCTTC. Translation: CASSQGGLATASYNEQFF.

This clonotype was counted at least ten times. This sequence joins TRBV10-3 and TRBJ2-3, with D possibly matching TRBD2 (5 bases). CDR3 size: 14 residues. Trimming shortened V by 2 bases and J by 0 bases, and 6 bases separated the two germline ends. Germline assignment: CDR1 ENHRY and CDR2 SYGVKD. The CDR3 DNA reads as TGTGCCATCAGTGAGGGCGGGAGCACAGATACGCAGTATTTT. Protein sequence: CAISEGGSTDTQYF.

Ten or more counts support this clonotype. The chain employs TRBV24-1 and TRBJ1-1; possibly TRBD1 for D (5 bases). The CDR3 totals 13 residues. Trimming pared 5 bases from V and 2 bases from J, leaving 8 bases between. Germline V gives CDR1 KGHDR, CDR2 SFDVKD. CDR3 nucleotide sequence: TGTGCCACCAGTGCGACAGCTAACACTGAAGCTTTCTTT. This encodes CATSATANTEAFF.

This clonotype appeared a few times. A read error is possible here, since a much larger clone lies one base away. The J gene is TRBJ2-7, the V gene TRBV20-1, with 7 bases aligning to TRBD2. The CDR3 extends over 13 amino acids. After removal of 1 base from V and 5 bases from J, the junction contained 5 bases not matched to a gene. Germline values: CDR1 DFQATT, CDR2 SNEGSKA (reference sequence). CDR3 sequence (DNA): TGCAGTGCTAGAGTGGTGGGGAGGGACGAGCAGTACTTC. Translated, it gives CSARVVGRDEQYF.

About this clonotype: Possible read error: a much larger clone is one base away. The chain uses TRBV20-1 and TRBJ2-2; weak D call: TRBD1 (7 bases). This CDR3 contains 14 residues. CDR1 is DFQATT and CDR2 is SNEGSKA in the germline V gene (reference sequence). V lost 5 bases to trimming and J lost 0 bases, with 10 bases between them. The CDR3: CSAGGTANTGELFF. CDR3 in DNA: TGCAGTGCTGGCGGGACAGCGAACACCGGGGAGCTGTTTTTT.

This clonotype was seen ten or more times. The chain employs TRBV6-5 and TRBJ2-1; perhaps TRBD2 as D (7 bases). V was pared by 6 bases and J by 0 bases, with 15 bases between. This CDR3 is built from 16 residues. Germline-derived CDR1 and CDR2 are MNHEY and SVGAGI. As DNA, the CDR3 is TGTGCCAGCAGAACGGGGGGCGCGGGCTCCTACAATGAGCAGTTCTTC. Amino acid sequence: CASRTGGAGSYNEQFF.

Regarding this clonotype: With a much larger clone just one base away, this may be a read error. CDR3 region: CASRSTDSYGDTF. The CDR3 region has the DNA TGTGCCAGCAGATCGACCGACAGCTATGGCGACACCTTC. The V and J genes are TRBV12-3 or TRBV12-4 and TRBJ1-2, with D possibly TRBD1 on 5 matching bases. The CDR3 totals 13 residues.

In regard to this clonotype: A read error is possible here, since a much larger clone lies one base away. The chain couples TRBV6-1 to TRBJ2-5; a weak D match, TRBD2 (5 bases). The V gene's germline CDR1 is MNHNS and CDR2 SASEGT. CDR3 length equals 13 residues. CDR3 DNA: TGTACCGCCCGTGGGAGCGGACAAGAGACCCAGTACTTC. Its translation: CTARGSGQETQYF.

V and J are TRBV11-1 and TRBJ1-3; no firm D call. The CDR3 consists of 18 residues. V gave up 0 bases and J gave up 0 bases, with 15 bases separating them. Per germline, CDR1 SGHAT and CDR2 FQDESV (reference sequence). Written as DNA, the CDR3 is TGTGCCAGCAGCTTAGCGGCTCGAAAAATCGGCTCTGGAAACACCATATATTTT. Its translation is CASSLAARKIGSGNTIYF.

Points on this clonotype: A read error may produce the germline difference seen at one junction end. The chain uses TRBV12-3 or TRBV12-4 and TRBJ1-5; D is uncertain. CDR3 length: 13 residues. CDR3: CANSPQSNQPQHF. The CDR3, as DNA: TGTGCCAACAGTCCCCAGAGCAATCAGCCCCAGCATTTT.

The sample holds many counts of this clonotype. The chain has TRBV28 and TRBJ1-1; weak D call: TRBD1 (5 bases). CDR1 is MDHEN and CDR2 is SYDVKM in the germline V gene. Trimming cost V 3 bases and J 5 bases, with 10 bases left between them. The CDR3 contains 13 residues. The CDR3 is CASSFFRETEAFF. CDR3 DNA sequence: TGTGCCAGCAGTTTCTTCAGGGAGACTGAAGCTTTCTTT.

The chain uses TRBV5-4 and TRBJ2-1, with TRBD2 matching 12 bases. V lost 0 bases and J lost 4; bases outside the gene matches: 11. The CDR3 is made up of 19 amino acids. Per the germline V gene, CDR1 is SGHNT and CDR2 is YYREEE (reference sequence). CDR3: CASSLGLAGAAGLYNEQFF. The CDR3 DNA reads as TGTGCCAGCAGCTTGGGACTAGCGGGGGCGGCGGGACTTTACAATGAGCAGTTCTTC.

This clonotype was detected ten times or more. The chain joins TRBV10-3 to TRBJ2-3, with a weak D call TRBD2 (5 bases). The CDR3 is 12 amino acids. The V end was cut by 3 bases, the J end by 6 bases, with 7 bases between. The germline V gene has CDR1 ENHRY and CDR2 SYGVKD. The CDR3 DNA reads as TGTGCCATCAGTGAAGGAGGTGATACGCAGTATTTT. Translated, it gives CAISEGGDTQYF.

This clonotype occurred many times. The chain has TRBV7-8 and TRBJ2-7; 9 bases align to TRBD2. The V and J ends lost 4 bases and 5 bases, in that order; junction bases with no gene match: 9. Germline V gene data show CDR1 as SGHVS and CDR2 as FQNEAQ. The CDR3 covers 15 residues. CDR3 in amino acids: CASSSPTSGRDEQYF. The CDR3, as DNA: TGTGCCAGCAGCTCCCCGACTAGCGGTCGTGACGAGCAGTACTTC. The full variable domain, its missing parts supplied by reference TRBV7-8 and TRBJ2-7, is GAGVSQSPRYKVAKRGQDVALRCDPISGHVSLFWYQQALGQGPEFLTYFQNEAQLDKSGLPSDRFFAERPEGSVSTLKIQRTQQEDSAVYLCASSSPTSGRDEQYFGPGTRLTVT.